The T cell receptor beta chain described here comes from a study of cytomegalovirus exposure and HLA in healthy donors. Study background: From HLA-typed donors, an early data release held roughly 89 million unique TCRs.

Both 60 Vbeta primers and 13 Jbeta primers went into the PCR. Here immunoSEQ multiplex PCR was the method, and the copy in TCRdb shows in-frame clones only, minus some. In the table there are over 120,000 clones, roughly 71% of which are singletons. As for this clone: The antigen remains unidentified. The junction does not match germline at one end; this may be a read error.

Germline V gene sequence: CDR1 SGHRS, CDR2 YFSETQ. The CDR3 spans 17 residues. Each of the donors was a healthy bone marrow donor. Study results and limitations: Published work reported that the classifier diagnosed cytomegalovirus status with high specificity and sensitivity. A likely sequencing artifact accounted for one observed cluster of highly shared sequence variants.

This TCR was sampled from a man aged 25 to 40 in good health and CMV-seronegative. The V and J genes are TRBV5-1 and TRBJ2-6, with D perhaps matching TRBD1 (5 bases). Material for sequencing was PBMCs. CDR3 DNA sequence: TGCGCCAGCAGCTCAACCCGACCGACCTCTGGGGCCAACGGCCTGACTTTC. Translated, it gives CASSSTRPTSGANGLTF.